This T cell receptor (beta chain) is from a study of OX40 agonist ivuxolimab in advanced cancers. Study-wide results and caveats: Relative to CD4+, CD8+ T cells held more expanded clones on average. Not determined was the antigen specificity of the expanded peripheral T cells.

The CDR3 has 16 residues. Trimming at V came to 4 bases and at J to 0 bases, leaving 4 bases not matched to a gene. The germline V gene encodes CDR1 LNHDA and CDR2 SQIVND (reference sequence). Here immunoSEQ multiplex PCR was the method, and the copy in TCRdb shows in-frame clones only, minus some. Altogether 34,000 or so clones are present, roughly four fifths being singletons, with the ten largest covering around 20%. As regards this clone: The antigen remains unidentified.

The chain uses TRBV19 and TRBJ1-5; 9 nucleotides match TRBD1. The sequence was collected from an adult with an advanced solid tumor such as melanoma, head and neck, liver or kidney cancer. The sample in question was CD4+ or CD8+ T cells sorted from blood, obtained in a trial of the OX40 agonist ivuxolimab. The CDR3 nucleotides read TGTGCCAGTAGTACTTGGACAGGGGCTAGCAATCAGCCCCAGCATTTT. This encodes CASSTWTGASNQPQHF.